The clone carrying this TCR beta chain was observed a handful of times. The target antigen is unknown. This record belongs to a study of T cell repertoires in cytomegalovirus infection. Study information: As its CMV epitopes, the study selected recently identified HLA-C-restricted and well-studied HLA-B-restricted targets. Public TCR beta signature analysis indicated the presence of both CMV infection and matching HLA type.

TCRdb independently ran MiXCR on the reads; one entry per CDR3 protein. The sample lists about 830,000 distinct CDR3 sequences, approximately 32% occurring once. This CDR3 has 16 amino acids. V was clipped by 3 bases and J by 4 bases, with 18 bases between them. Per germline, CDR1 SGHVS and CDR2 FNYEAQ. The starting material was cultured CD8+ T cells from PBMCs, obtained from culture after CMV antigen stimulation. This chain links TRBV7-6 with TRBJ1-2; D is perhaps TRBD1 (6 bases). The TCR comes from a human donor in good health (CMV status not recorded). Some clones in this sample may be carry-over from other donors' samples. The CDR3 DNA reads TGTGCCAGCAGCTTTATCGAACGAGGACAGCTCTATGGCTACACCTTC. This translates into CASSFIERGQLYGYTF.